This is a list of T cell receptor beta chains from one sample in a study of early T cells in non-severe SARS-CoV-2 infection. TCRdb re-called the 5' RACE reads through MiXCR, storing one row per CDR3 protein. The sample contains 25,000 to 35,000 distinct CDR3 sequences, approximately 4.8% of which appear only once. The sample was whole blood. The receptors shown here come from an adult who was a healthcare worker with PCR-confirmed SARS-CoV-2 infection or an uninfected control (not recorded which). Both conserved end residues are part of each CDR3. A D gene is named only where the DNA matches it firmly. Expanded clones are given a class, and other clones once, few, many or no size at all.

clone_size d_call j_call v_call cdr3_length cdr3_aa cdr3_nt
many TRBD1 TRBJ1-1 TRBV30 16 CAWSVGTALENTEAFF TGTGCCTGGAGTGTCGGGACAGCCCTAGAGAACACTGAAGCTTTCTTT
many NA TRBJ2-7 TRBV7-9 13 CASSQNWPYEQYF TGTGCCAGCAGCCAAAATTGGCCTTACGAGCAGTACTTC
NA NA TRBJ2-5 TRBV27 13 CASSPLSGETQYF TGTGCCAGCAGTCCCCTCAGTGGGGAGACCCAGTACTTC
NA NA TRBJ2-7 TRBV29-1 12 CSVDRGPYEQYF TGCAGCGTTGACAGGGGACCCTACGAGCAGTACTTC
many NA TRBJ2-3 TRBV16 16 CASSLRLPRSTDTQYF TGTGCCAGCAGCCTTAGACTACCACGCAGCACAGATACGCAGTATTTT
many TRBD1 TRBJ1-1 TRBV20-1 14 CICRGAYGNTEAFF TGCATTTGCAGGGGGGCTTATGGTAACACTGAAGCTTTCTTT
many NA TRBJ1-4 TRBV12-3/TRBV12-4 17 CASSSKVGRATNEKLFF TGTGCCAGCAGTTCCAAGGTGGGGAGAGCAACTAATGAAAAACTGTTTTTT
many NA TRBJ2-4 TRBV12-3/TRBV12-4 14 CASSFWQSKNIQYF TGTGCCAGCAGTTTCTGGCAGTCCAAAAACATTCAGTACTTC
many NA TRBJ2-3 TRBV24-1 16 CATSDLRMGQTDTQYF TGTGCCACCAGTGATTTGCGGATGGGTCAGACAGATACGCAGTATTTT
many NA TRBJ1-2 TRBV7-9 14 CASSLGRTNYGYTF TGTGCCAGCAGCTTAGGAAGGACTAACTATGGCTACACCTTC
many NA TRBJ1-5 TRBV28 13 CASRGGHNQPQHF TGTGCCAGCAGAGGGGGGCACAATCAGCCCCAGCATTTT
many NA TRBJ2-7 TRBV11-2 16 CASSFSFRDGFYEQYF TGTGCCAGCAGCTTTTCTTTCCGGGACGGCTTCTACGAGCAGTACTTC
many NA TRBJ2-1 TRBV6-5 11 CASSYDKHTFF TGTGCCAGCAGTTACGACAAACATACGTTCTTC
many TRBD2 TRBJ2-1 TRBV3-1 16 CASSQSRGAAYNEQFF TGTGCCAGCAGCCAATCGCGGGGGGCCGCCTACAATGAGCAGTTCTTC
many TRBD2 TRBJ2-7 TRBV20-1 14 CSAREAGVSYEQYF TGCAGTGCTAGAGAAGCGGGGGTCTCCTACGAGCAGTACTTC
NA TRBD1 TRBJ2-7 TRBV4-1 14 CASSQDPGQTGQYF TGCGCCAGCAGCCAAGATCCGGGACAGACCGGGCAGTACTTC
many NA TRBJ1-3 TRBV7-6 15 CASSLARGAENTIYF TGTGCCAGCAGCCTTGCGAGGGGCGCTGAAAACACCATATATTTT
many NA TRBJ2-7 TRBV5-1 11 CASSRDYEQYF TGCGCCAGCAGCCGTGACTACGAGCAGTACTTC
many NA TRBJ2-5 TRBV29-1 12 CSIDGEGETQYF TGCAGCATTGACGGGGAAGGAGAGACCCAGTACTTC
many TRBD1 TRBJ2-7 TRBV19 12 CASSQGQGARYF TGTGCCAGTAGTCAAGGACAGGGGGCGCGGTACTTC
many TRBD2 TRBJ2-5 TRBV20-1 14 CSARDFRGGETQYF TGCAGTGCTAGAGATTTTAGGGGAGGGGAGACCCAGTACTTC
NA NA TRBJ2-2 TRBV15 16 CATSRDKLEWAGELFF TGTGCCACCAGCAGAGATAAACTAGAGTGGGCCGGGGAGCTGTTTTTT
NA NA TRBJ2-3 TRBV4-2 16 CASSQGEWGGTDTQYF TGTGCCAGCAGCCAAGGCGAGTGGGGGGGCACAGATACGCAGTATTTT
many TRBD1 TRBJ2-7 TRBV29-1 14 CSVVLQGASYEQYF TGCAGCGTTGTGTTACAGGGGGCATCCTACGAGCAGTACTTC
many NA TRBJ2-4 TRBV6-5 13 CASSSGISNIQYF TGTGCCAGCAGTTCAGGAATTTCAAACATTCAGTACTTC
few NA TRBJ2-1 TRBV5-1 14 CASSLGANYNEQFF TGCGCCAGCAGCTTGGGGGCCAACTACAATGAGCAGTTCTTC
few TRBD2 TRBJ2-7 TRBV18 14 CASSPSREGGEQYF TGTGCCAGCTCACCATCCAGGGAGGGCGGCGAGCAGTACTTC
NA NA TRBJ2-7 TRBV9 13 CASSAGTHYEQYF TGTGCCAGCAGCGCCGGGACACACTACGAGCAGTACTTC
many NA TRBJ2-3 TRBV7-2 15 CASSRTGTSTDTQYF TGTGCCAGCAGCCGGACCGGGACTAGCACAGATACGCAGTATTTT
many NA TRBJ2-3 TRBV3-1 14 CASSTGLNTDTQYF TGTGCCAGCAGCACGGGACTGAACACAGATACGCAGTATTTT
NA NA TRBJ2-2 TRBV7-2 18 CASSGQPNQVQKAGELFF TGTGCCAGCAGCGGACAGCCTAACCAAGTACAGAAGGCCGGGGAGCTGTTTTTT
NA NA TRBJ1-6 TRBV7-9 14 CASSLAGFNSPLHF TGTGCCAGCAGCTTAGCAGGGTTTAATTCACCCCTCCACTTT
many NA TRBJ2-3 TRBV7-9 12 CASSHSGVAQYF TGTGCCAGCAGCCATTCGGGAGTGGCGCAGTATTTT
many NA TRBJ2-2 TRBV30 13 CACIRENTGELFF TGTGCCTGTATACGAGAAAACACCGGGGAGCTGTTTTTT
many NA TRBJ1-5 TRBV30 15 CAWSVLGQHNQPQHF TGTGCCTGGAGTGTATTGGGCCAACATAATCAGCCCCAGCATTTT
NA TRBD1 TRBJ1-5 TRBV10-2 16 CASRETGGGGHQPQHF TGCGCCAGCAGGGAGACAGGGGGTGGGGGTCATCAGCCCCAGCATTTT
many NA TRBJ1-6 TRBV5-5 15 CASSETGGPNSPLHF TGTGCCAGCAGCGAGACGGGTGGTCCTAATTCACCCCTCCACTTT
many NA TRBJ2-3 TRBV10-2 11 CASSGSDTQYF TGCGCCAGCAGTGGATCAGATACGCAGTATTTT
many TRBD1 TRBJ2-6 TRBV7-2 18 CASSPGTGGGSGANVLTF TGTGCCAGCAGCCCAGGCACAGGGGGCGGCTCTGGGGCCAACGTCCTGACTTTC
NA NA TRBJ2-4 TRBV6-2/TRBV6-3 12 CASSYSGGIQYF TGTGCCAGCAGTTACTCAGGGGGCATTCAGTACTTC